The clone carrying this TCR beta chain has a handful of counts. The target antigen is unknown. V lost 6 bases to trimming and J lost 0 bases, with 11 bases between them. The CDR3 consists of 14 residues. From germline, CDR1 is MNHEY and CDR2 SVGEGT. This record belongs to a study of vaccination and CD4 T cells after COVID-19. Sequence data for DNA of cultured CD4+ T cells were generated by the Oncomine TCR Beta short-read assay. Scientists extracted genomic DNA from CD4+ T cells grown in culture. A single record per CDR3 protein comes from TCRdb applying MiXCR to the PCR reads. The table has approximately 9,600 distinct CDR3 sequences, about 30% seen once. Specified treatment: roughly ten-day PBMC culture with coronavirus spike peptide pools or control peptides (ViraFEST assay). Unexposed donor CD4+ T cells predated the COVID-19 pandemic, collected 2011-2018.

The TCR sequence derives from a human donor in good health. The chain has TRBV6-2 or TRBV6-3 and TRBJ1-2, with D possibly TRBD1 on 6 matching bases. Sequencing input: CD4+ T cells from blood, cultured in vitro. The CDR3 nucleotides read TGTGCCAGCAGCATCGACAGGACTAACTATGGCTACACCTTC. It is translated as CASSIDRTNYGYTF.